This is a list of T cell receptor beta chains from one sample in a study of shared clonotypes between healthy human individuals. Sequencing used immunoSEQ multiplex PCR; TCRdb keeps in-frame clones, though not all of them. The profile shows about 1.1 million clones, about 72% of them singletons. Sequencing input: memory CD4+ T cells from PBMCs. These TCRs come from a man aged 18 to 29 in good health. Some clones in this sample may be carry-over from other donors' samples. CDR3s include the opening cysteine and the closing phenylalanine or tryptophan. Each record gives: D gene, clone size, CDR3 length, J gene, V gene, CDR3 protein, CDR3 DNA. A D gene is named only where the DNA matches it firmly. For some rows the clone size is stated as once, few or many, or as a class when expanded; others skip it.

d_gene: NA
abundance: NA
len: 14
j_gene: TRBJ2-1
v_gene: TRBV15
CDR3aa: CATSRRMDALGQFF
CDR3nt: TGTGCCACCAGCAGACGAATGGACGCGCTGGGGCAGTTCTTC

d_gene: NA
abundance: few
len: 15
j_gene: TRBJ2-3
v_gene: TRBV9
CDR3aa: CASSVSGGGADTQYF
CDR3nt: TGTGCCAGCAGCGTATCCGGGGGCGGGGCAGATACGCAGTATTTT

d_gene: NA
abundance: NA
len: 14
j_gene: TRBJ2-3
v_gene: TRBV5-1
CDR3aa: CASSLGSGLDTQYF
CDR3nt: TGCGCCAGCAGCTTGGGGTCAGGGTTAGATACGCAGTATTTT

d_gene: NA
abundance: NA
len: 11
j_gene: TRBJ2-1
v_gene: TRBV20-1
CDR3aa: CSAPGPNEQFF
CDR3nt: TGCAGTGCTCCCGGGCCCAATGAGCAGTTCTTC

d_gene: NA
abundance: once
len: 12
j_gene: TRBJ2-5
v_gene: TRBV7-9
CDR3aa: CASSPPAETQYF
CDR3nt: TGTGCCAGCAGCCCCCCCGCAGAGACCCAGTACTTC

d_gene: TRBD1
abundance: NA
len: 11
j_gene: TRBJ1-1
v_gene: TRBV28
CDR3aa: CASSGQGEAFF
CDR3nt: TGTGCCAGCAGTGGACAGGGCGAAGCTTTCTTT

d_gene: TRBD1
abundance: NA
len: 13
j_gene: TRBJ2-7
v_gene: TRBV29-1
CDR3aa: CSAQTGGAYEQYF
CDR3nt: TGCAGCGCCCAGACAGGGGGCGCGTACGAGCAGTACTTC

d_gene: TRBD1
abundance: NA
len: 13
j_gene: TRBJ1-5
v_gene: TRBV7-3
CDR3aa: CASSITGAGPQHF
CDR3nt: TGTGCCAGCAGCATAACAGGGGCTGGGCCCCAGCATTTT

d_gene: NA
abundance: NA
len: 14
j_gene: TRBJ1-5
v_gene: TRBV6-5
CDR3aa: CASSYTVGGQPQHF
CDR3nt: TGTGCCAGCAGTTACACCGTGGGGGGACAGCCCCAGCATTTT

d_gene: TRBD2
abundance: NA
len: 17
j_gene: TRBJ2-5
v_gene: TRBV7-2
CDR3aa: CASSTRLAGVLQETQYF
CDR3nt: TGTGCCAGCAGCACCCGACTAGCGGGAGTTCTCCAAGAGACCCAGTACTTC

d_gene: NA
abundance: NA
len: 15
j_gene: TRBJ2-7
v_gene: TRBV5-1
CDR3aa: CASSPVAGPEGGRHF
CDR3nt: TGCGCCAGCAGCCCCGTAGCGGGACCCGAAGGGGGCAGGCACTTC

d_gene: NA
abundance: NA
len: 15
j_gene: TRBJ1-5
v_gene: TRBV2
CDR3aa: CASSEMGIRNQPQHF
CDR3nt: TGTGCCAGCAGTGAAATGGGGATACGCAATCAGCCCCAGCATTTT

d_gene: NA
abundance: NA
len: 15
j_gene: TRBJ1-6
v_gene: TRBV6-5
CDR3aa: CASSYSGQGGSPLHF
CDR3nt: TGTGCCAGCAGTTACTCGGGCCAGGGAGGTTCACCCCTCCACTTT

d_gene: TRBD1
abundance: NA
len: 14
j_gene: TRBJ1-1
v_gene: TRBV7-2
CDR3aa: CASSPGTANTEAFF
CDR3nt: TGTGCCAGCAGCCCTGGGACAGCGAACACTGAAGCTTTCTTT

d_gene: TRBD1
abundance: NA
len: 20
j_gene: TRBJ1-2
v_gene: TRBV4-1
CDR3aa: CASSQARSGGGRGGGYGYTF
CDR3nt: TGCGCCAGCAGCCAGGCCAGATCAGGGGGAGGCAGGGGAGGAGGCTATGGCTACACCTTC

d_gene: NA
abundance: once
len: 14
j_gene: TRBJ1-6
v_gene: TRBV6-6
CDR3aa: CASSPQIQNSPLHF
CDR3nt: TGTGCCAGCAGCCCCCAGATACAAAATTCACCCCTCCACTTT

d_gene: TRBD2
abundance: NA
len: 17
j_gene: TRBJ2-1
v_gene: TRBV9
CDR3aa: CASSLRSVLAGMSEQFF
CDR3nt: TGTGCCAGCAGCCTTAGATCGGTGCTAGCGGGAATGAGTGAGCAGTTCTTC

d_gene: NA
abundance: NA
len: 13
j_gene: TRBJ2-3
v_gene: TRBV7-3
CDR3aa: CASSPNPGDTQYF
CDR3nt: TGTGCCAGCAGCCCCAACCCCGGAGATACGCAGTATTTT

d_gene: TRBD1
abundance: few
len: 14
j_gene: TRBJ2-5
v_gene: TRBV18
CDR3aa: CASSPLTGGKTQYF
CDR3nt: TGTGCCAGCTCACCTTTGACAGGGGGGAAGACCCAGTACTTC

d_gene: NA
abundance: NA
len: 11
j_gene: TRBJ2-5
v_gene: TRBV2
CDR3aa: CASSYRETQYF
CDR3nt: TGTGCCAGCAGCTACAGGGAGACCCAGTACTTC

d_gene: TRBD1
abundance: NA
len: 14
j_gene: TRBJ2-7
v_gene: TRBV6-1
CDR3aa: CASSYDRAVYEQYF
CDR3nt: TGTGCCAGCAGTTATGACAGGGCGGTCTACGAGCAGTACTTC

d_gene: NA
abundance: few
len: 13
j_gene: TRBJ1-1
v_gene: TRBV2
CDR3aa: CASRTQGNTEAFF
CDR3nt: TGTGCCAGCAGAACACAGGGGAACACTGAAGCTTTCTTT

d_gene: NA
abundance: NA
len: 15
j_gene: TRBJ1-2
v_gene: TRBV2
CDR3aa: CASTRLPMDSYGYTF
CDR3nt: TGTGCCAGCACCAGGCTACCTATGGACAGTTATGGCTACACCTTC

d_gene: NA
abundance: once
len: 14
j_gene: TRBJ1-3
v_gene: TRBV11-2
CDR3aa: CASSLNQGGNTIYF
CDR3nt: TGTGCCAGCAGCTTAAACCAGGGCGGGAACACCATATATTTT

d_gene: TRBD2
abundance: NA
len: 17
j_gene: TRBJ2-3
v_gene: TRBV5-1
CDR3aa: CASSWGTSGGNTDTQYF
CDR3nt: TGCGCCAGCAGCTGGGGAACTAGCGGGGGAAACACAGATACGCAGTATTTT